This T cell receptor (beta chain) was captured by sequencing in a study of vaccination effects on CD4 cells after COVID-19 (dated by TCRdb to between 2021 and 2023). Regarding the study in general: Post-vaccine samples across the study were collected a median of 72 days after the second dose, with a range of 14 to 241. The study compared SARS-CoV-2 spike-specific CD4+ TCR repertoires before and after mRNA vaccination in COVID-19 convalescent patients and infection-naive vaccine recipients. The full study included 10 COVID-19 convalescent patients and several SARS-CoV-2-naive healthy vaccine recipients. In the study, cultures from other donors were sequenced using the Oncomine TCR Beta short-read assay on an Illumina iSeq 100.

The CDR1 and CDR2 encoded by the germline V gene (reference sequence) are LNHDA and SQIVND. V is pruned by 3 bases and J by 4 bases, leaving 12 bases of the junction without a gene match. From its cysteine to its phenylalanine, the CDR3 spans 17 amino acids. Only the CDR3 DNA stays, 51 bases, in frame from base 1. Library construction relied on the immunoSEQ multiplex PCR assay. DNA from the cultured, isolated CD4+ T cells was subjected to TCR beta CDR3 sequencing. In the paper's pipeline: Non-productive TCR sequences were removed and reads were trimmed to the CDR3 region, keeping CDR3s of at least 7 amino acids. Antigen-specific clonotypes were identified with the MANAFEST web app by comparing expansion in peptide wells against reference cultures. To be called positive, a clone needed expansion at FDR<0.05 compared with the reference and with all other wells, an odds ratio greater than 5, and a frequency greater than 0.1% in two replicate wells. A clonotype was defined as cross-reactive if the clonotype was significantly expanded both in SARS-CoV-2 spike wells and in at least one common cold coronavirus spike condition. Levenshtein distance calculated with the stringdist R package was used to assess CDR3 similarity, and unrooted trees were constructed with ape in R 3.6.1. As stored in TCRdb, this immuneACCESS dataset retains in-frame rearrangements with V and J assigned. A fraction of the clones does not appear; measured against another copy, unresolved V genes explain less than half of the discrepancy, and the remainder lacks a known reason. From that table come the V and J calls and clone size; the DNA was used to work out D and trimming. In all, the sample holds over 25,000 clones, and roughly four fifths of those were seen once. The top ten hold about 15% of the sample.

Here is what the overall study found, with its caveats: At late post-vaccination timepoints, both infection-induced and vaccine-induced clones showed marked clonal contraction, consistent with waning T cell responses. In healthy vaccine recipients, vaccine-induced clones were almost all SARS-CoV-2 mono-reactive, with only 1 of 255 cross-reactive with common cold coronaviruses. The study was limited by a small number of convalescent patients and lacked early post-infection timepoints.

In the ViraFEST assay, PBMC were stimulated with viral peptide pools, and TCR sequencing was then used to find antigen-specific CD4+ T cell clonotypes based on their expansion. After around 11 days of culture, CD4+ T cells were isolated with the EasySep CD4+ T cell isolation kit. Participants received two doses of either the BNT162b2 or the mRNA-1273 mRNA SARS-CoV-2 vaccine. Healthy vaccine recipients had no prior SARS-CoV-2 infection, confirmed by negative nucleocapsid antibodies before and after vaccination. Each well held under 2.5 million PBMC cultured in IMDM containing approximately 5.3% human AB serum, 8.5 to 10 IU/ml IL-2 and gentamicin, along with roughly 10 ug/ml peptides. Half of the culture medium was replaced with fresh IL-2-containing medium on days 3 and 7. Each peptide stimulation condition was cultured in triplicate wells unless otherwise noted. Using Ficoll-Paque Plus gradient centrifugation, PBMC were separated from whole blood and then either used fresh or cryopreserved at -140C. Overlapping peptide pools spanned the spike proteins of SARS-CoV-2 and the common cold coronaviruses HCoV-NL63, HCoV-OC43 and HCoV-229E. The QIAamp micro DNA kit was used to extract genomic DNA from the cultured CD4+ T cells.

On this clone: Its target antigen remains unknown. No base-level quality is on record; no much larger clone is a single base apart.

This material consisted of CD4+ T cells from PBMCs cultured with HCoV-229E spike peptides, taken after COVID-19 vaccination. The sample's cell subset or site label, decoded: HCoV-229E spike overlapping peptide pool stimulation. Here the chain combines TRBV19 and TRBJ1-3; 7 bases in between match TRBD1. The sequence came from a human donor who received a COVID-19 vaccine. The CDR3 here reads CASSMTGVQGRGNTIYF. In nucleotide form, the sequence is TGTGCCAGTAGTATGACCGGGGTACAGGGGCGCGGAAACACCATATATTTT.